The next 27 T cell receptor beta chains were all read from a single sample in a study of blood T cell repertoires in COVID-19. TCRdb keeps only in-frame clones here, not all; method: immunoSEQ multiplex PCR. The sample lists 80,000 or so clones, 86% seen once, with around 1.9% in the top ten. The sequenced sample was peripheral blood. The receptors come from a woman aged 55-69 years with acute or convalescent COVID-19.

The sample holds one count of this clone. This sequence joins TRBV12-3 or TRBV12-4 and TRBJ2-7; no clear D. V lost 6 bases to trimming and J lost 5 bases, with 14 bases between them. The CDR3 contains 13 residues. CDR3 bases: TGTGCCAGCAGCCCCCCCGGAGCGCACGAGCAGTACTTC. It yields the protein CASSPPGAHEQYF.

Regarding this clone: One junction end does not reproduce the germline sequence, and a read error may be involved. V is TRBV4-2 and J is TRBJ2-7, with D possibly TRBD2 on 6 matching bases. Germline assignment: CDR1 LGHNA and CDR2 YNFKEQ. The CDR3 covers 11 residues. CDR3 amino acids: CASSQAREVHF. CDR3 in DNA: TGTGCCAGCAGCCAAGCTAGGGAGGTGCACTTC.

This rearrangement joins TRBV5-1 to TRBJ2-5, with D perhaps TRBD2 (6 bases). CDR3 length: 14 residues. Germline lookup yields CDR1 SGHRS and CDR2 YFSETQ. V lost 3 bases, J lost 2 bases, and 11 bases lay in between. CDR3 nucleotides: TGCGCCAGCAGCTCCAATGGGGGGCAAGAGACCCAGTACTTC. Amino acid sequence: CASSSNGGQETQYF.

V is TRBV5-6 and J is TRBJ1-2, with D perhaps matching TRBD1 (5 bases). The CDR3 has 15 residues. Germline-derived CDR1 and CDR2 are SGHDT and YYEEEE. Trimming removed 2 bases at V and 5 bases at J, with 16 bases between. CDR3 amino acids: CASSFLDSPQYGYTF. The CDR3 DNA sequence: TGTGCCAGCAGCTTTTTAGACAGCCCGCAGTATGGCTACACCTTC.

The chain joins TRBV4-3 to TRBJ1-1; 8 nucleotides match TRBD1. Trimming cost V 3 bases and J 10 bases; bases outside gene matches: 10. The CDR3 sequence is 14 residues long. Germline-derived CDR1 and CDR2 are LGHNA and YSLEER. The CDR3 reads CASSHTGTGWGAFF. CDR3 coding DNA: TGCGCCAGCAGCCACACCGGGACAGGTTGGGGAGCTTTCTTT.

The chain links TRBV7-2 to TRBJ2-3; D is perhaps TRBD1 (6 bases). The CDR3 is 15 residues long. V gave up 5 bases and J gave up 2 bases, with 14 bases separating them. Germline CDR1 is SGHTA and CDR2 is FQGNSA. The chain's CDR3 is CASSPQGSDTDTQYF. The CDR3 DNA follows: TGTGCCAGCAGCCCACAGGGTAGCGACACAGATACGCAGTATTTT.

J is TRBJ1-4 and V is TRBV12-5, with D unclear. Trimming removed 1 base at V and 7 bases at J, with 16 bases between. The V gene's germline CDR1 is LGHNT and CDR2 FRNRAP. CDR3 length: 16 amino acids. The CDR3 region is CASGLGVLQGGEKLFF. The CDR3 nucleotides read TGTGCTAGTGGTTTGGGGGTACTGCAAGGAGGTGAAAAACTGTTTTTT.

The chain couples TRBV10-3 to TRBJ1-1, with D hard to call. CDR1 and CDR2 from the germline V gene are ENHRY and SYGVKD. The CDR3 runs to 15 residues. V was pared by 4 bases and J by 4 bases, with 16 bases between. CDR3 DNA sequence: TGTGCCATCAGTGTCGGCGAGGGTGGCGGCACTGAAGCTTTCTTT. This sequence encodes CAISVGEGGGTEAFF.

This clone has a handful of counts. The chain joins TRBV27 to TRBJ1-6; 8 bases are shared with TRBD1. The CDR3 has 18 amino acids. The germline gives CDR1 MNHEY, CDR2 SMNVEV (reference sequence). J lost 10 bases, V lost 1 base, and 15 bases had no gene match. DNA for the CDR3: TGTGCCAGCAGTTTATGGTGGGGACAGGAGAGGGTCGGATCACCCCTCCACTTT. Amino acids: CASSLWWGQERVGSPLHF.

This clone has only one observation. The chain is built from TRBV19 and TRBJ2-7; a possible D gene is TRBD1 (5 bases). Trimming shortened V by 4 bases and J by 2 bases, and 12 bases separated the two germline ends. Germline loops: CDR1 LNHDA, CDR2 SQIVND (reference sequence). CDR3 size: 14 residues. The CDR3 DNA reads as TGTGCCAGTAGTACAGGGTACACAACCTACGAGCAGTACTTC. It specifies CASSTGYTTYEQYF. Full variable domain (remainder filled in from reference TRBV19 and TRBJ2-7): DGGITQSPKYLFRKEGQNVTLSCEQNLNHDAMYWYRQDPGQGLRLIYYSQIVNDFQKGDIAEGYSVSREKKESFPLTVTSAQKNPTAFYLCASSTGYTTYEQYFGPGTRLTVT.

The chain uses TRBV4-3 and TRBJ1-1; 7 bases are shared with TRBD1. The trim removed 1 base at V and 0 bases at J, leaving 5 bases unmatched. The CDR3 runs to 16 residues. CDR1 and CDR2 from the germline V gene are LGHNA and YSLEER. The CDR3 DNA sequence: TGCGCCAGCAGCCAAGGTCGACAGGGAATGAACACTGAAGCTTTCTTT. Protein sequence: CASSQGRQGMNTEAFF.

V and J are TRBV7-2 and TRBJ2-1, with D unresolved. The CDR3 has 15 residues. Trimming stripped 5 bases from V and 3 bases from J, with 14 bases between. Looked up from germline, CDR1 is SGHTA and CDR2 is FQGNSA. CDR3 coding DNA: TGTGCCAGCAGCCCTCAATTCCACAGCTACAATGAGCAGTTCTTC. Protein: CASSPQFHSYNEQFF.

The chain uses TRBV2 and TRBJ1-5; 7 bases map to TRBD1. The CDR3 covers 15 residues. Germline V gene sequence: CDR1 SNHLY, CDR2 FYNNEI. With V trimmed by 6 bases and J by 1 base, 6 bases remained unmatched. CDR3 nucleotide sequence: TGTGCCAGCAGCCCGGGACAGCCCAGCAATCAGCCCCAGCATTTT. This sequence encodes CASSPGQPSNQPQHF.

J is TRBJ1-4 and V is TRBV7-9; TRBD1 agrees at 12 bases. Germline-derived CDR1 and CDR2 are SEHNR and FQNEAQ (reference sequence). Trimming cost V 4 bases and J 2 bases; bases outside gene matches: 2. The length of the CDR3 is 16 residues. CDR3 amino acids: CASSSGTGGTNEKLFF. The CDR3 nucleotides read TGTGCCAGCAGCTCGGGGACAGGGGGCACTAATGAAAAACTGTTTTTT.

The gene calls are TRBV14 and TRBJ2-3; D uncertain. V was trimmed by 0 bases and J by 5 bases, leaving 12 bases between them. Germline values: CDR1 SGHDN, CDR2 FVKESK. The CDR3 has 15 amino acids. The CDR3 loop is CASSQDAFRRDTQYF. CDR3 bases: TGTGCCAGCAGCCAAGATGCATTCAGAAGAGATACGCAGTATTTT. The variable domain in full, with the rest retrieved from reference TRBV14 and TRBJ2-3, is EAGVTQFPSHSVIEKGQTVTLRCDPISGHDNLYWYRRVMGKEIKFLLHFVKESKQDESGMPNNRFLAERTGGTYSTLKVQPAELEDSGVYFCASSQDAFRRDTQYFGPGTRLTVL.

The V gene is TRBV11-3, the J gene TRBJ2-2; D is ambiguous. CDR3 length equals 13 residues. Per the germline V gene, CDR1 is SGHNT and CDR2 is YENEEA. Trimming cost V 5 bases and J 4 bases, with 8 bases left between them. CDR3 nucleotides: TGTGCCAGCAGCCCAGGCACCACCGGGGAGCTGTTTTTT. Translating gives CASSPGTTGELFF.

This rearrangement joins TRBV19 to TRBJ1-3; D unresolved. This CDR3 spans 14 amino acids. V was cut by 6 bases and J by 1 base, with 10 bases left in between. In germline, CDR1 is LNHDA, CDR2 SQIVND (reference sequence). Here the CDR3 DNA reads TGTGCCAGTAGCTCACAATCTTCTGGAAACACCATATATTTT. Protein sequence: CASSSQSSGNTIYF.

The table lists this clone with a count of one. This chain links TRBV6-5 with TRBJ2-5; 9 bases are a match to TRBD2. CDR1 is MNHEY and CDR2 is SVGAGI in the germline V gene. This CDR3 has 15 amino acids. With V trimmed by 8 bases and J by 2 bases, 9 bases remained unmatched. The CDR3 region has the DNA TGTGCCAGCCGCTACGAGACTAGCGGACAAGAGACCCAGTACTTC. This sequence encodes CASRYETSGQETQYF.

The rearrangement links TRBV10-1 to TRBJ1-2; D perhaps matches TRBD1 (5 bases). The V end lost 2 bases, the J end lost 2 bases, and 12 bases lay between the germline ends. The CDR3 is 15 amino acids. Germline CDR1 reads WNHNN; CDR2 reads SYGVQD (reference sequence). In DNA, the CDR3 is TGCGCCAGCAGTGAGACATGGGGGGGGAACTATGGCTACACCTTC. Its translation: CASSETWGGNYGYTF.

This CDR3 is CASSGGTATTNEKLFF. DNA of the CDR3: TGTGCCAGCAGCGGAGGGACAGCTACAACTAATGAAAAACTGTTTTTT. The chain carries TRBV3-1 (or the pseudogene TRBV3-2) and TRBJ1-4; TRBD1 agrees at 7 bases. CDR3 length: 16 amino acids. The J segment lost 0 bases and the V segment lost 5 bases, leaving 6 bases of the junction unmatched. Germline V CDR1 and CDR2: LGHDT, YNNKEL (reference sequence).

This rearrangement joins TRBV6-5 to TRBJ1-1; TRBD1 is a possible D gene (6 bases). Germline V CDR1 and CDR2: MNHEY, SVGAGI. The CDR3 contains 14 residues. Trimming cost V 6 bases and J 0 bases, with 11 bases left between them. The CDR3 spells CASRTTGMNTEAFF. DNA for the CDR3: TGTGCCAGCAGAACGACAGGAATGAACACTGAAGCTTTCTTT.

The V gene is TRBV7-9, the J gene TRBJ2-7; 11 positions match TRBD1. The CDR3 is made up of 15 amino acids. The J segment lost 1 base and the V segment lost 6 bases, leaving 5 bases of the junction unmatched. From germline, CDR1 is SEHNR and CDR2 FQNEAQ (reference sequence). This CDR3 reads CASSFGQGASYEQYF. Written as DNA, the CDR3 is TGTGCCAGCAGTTTTGGACAGGGGGCTTCCTACGAGCAGTACTTC. Supplemented by reference TRBV7-9 and TRBJ2-7, the full variable domain reads DTGVSQNPRHKITKRGQNVTFRCDPISEHNRLYWYRQTLGQGPEFLTYFQNEAQLEKSRLLSDRFSAERPKGSFSTLEIQRTEQGDSAMYLCASSFGQGASYEQYFGPGTRLTVT.

This clone appeared a few times. V is TRBV6-1 and J is TRBJ2-7; TRBD2 aligns across 12 bases. Germline V CDR1 and CDR2: MNHNS, SASEGT. The CDR3 has 19 residues. V was clipped by 1 base and J by 4 bases; unmatched bases: 14. The CDR3 bases are TGTGCCAGCAGTGAAGGCCTAGCGGGAGGGCCAATAAGTACTTACGAGCAGTACTTC. Its translation: CASSEGLAGGPISTYEQYF.

This chain uses TRBV5-1 with TRBJ2-3; the match to TRBD2 covers 7 bases. The V gene end was trimmed by 4 bases and the J gene end by 0 bases; junction bases not matched to a gene: 5. The CDR3 is made up of 15 amino acids. CDR1 is SGHRS and CDR2 is YFSETQ in the germline V gene. The CDR3 nucleotides read TGCGCCAGCAGCATGGGAGGGATTAGCACAGATACGCAGTATTTT. Translating it yields CASSMGGISTDTQYF.

The chain has TRBV30 and TRBJ1-2; D gene ambiguous. Germline values: CDR1 GTSNPN, CDR2 SVGIG (reference sequence). The ends were cut back, 3 bases at V and 8 bases at J, with 16 bases in the middle. The CDR3 spans 13 residues. CDR3 loop: CAWSLTLSGGYTF. Here the CDR3 DNA reads TGTGCCTGGAGCCTTACGTTATCTGGCGGCTACACCTTC. Full variable domain (remainder filled in from reference TRBV30 and TRBJ1-2): SQTIHQWPATLVQPVGSPLSLECTVEGTSNPNLYWYRQAAGRGLQLLFYSVGIGQISSEVPQNLSASRPQDRQFILSSKKLLLSDSGFYLCAWSLTLSGGYTFGSGTRLTVV.

The V and J genes are TRBV19 and TRBJ2-1; 7 bases agree with TRBD2. V shed 1 base, J shed 6 bases, and the junction held 9 bases outside the gene matches. The CDR3 spans 16 residues. Germline CDR1 reads LNHDA; CDR2 reads SQIVND (reference sequence). The CDR3 loop is CASSIVGLRTLNEQFF. Here the CDR3 DNA reads TGTGCCAGTAGTATAGTGGGACTACGAACCCTCAATGAGCAGTTCTTC.

In DNA form, the CDR3 reads TGTGCCAGCAGTCAGGCCCGTTTTAACGAGCAGTACTTC. This gives the protein CASSQARFNEQYF. The chain has TRBV12-3 or TRBV12-4 and TRBJ2-7, with D unclear. This CDR3 is 13 amino acids long. V was shortened by 5 bases and J by 5 bases, with 13 bases between the two germline ends.